This TCR beta chain stems from a study of blood T cell repertoires in COVID-19. Study summary: Whether acute or convalescent, the COVID-19 samples came from the United States, Italy and Spain. Nucleic acid was either cDNA or gDNA, and it came from T cells, B-cell-depleted T cells, or PBMCs.

Germline V lookup: CDR1 MRHNA, CDR2 SNTAGT. The V end was cut by 3 bases, the J end by 4 bases, with 15 bases between. This CDR3 is built from 15 residues. This table comes from immunoSEQ multiplex PCR, and its TCRdb copy is limited to in-frame clones, with some not included. The data hold a few hundred thousand clones, with 80% to 90% observed a single time. The chain is built from TRBV6-4 and TRBJ2-5, with D perhaps TRBD2 (6 bases). The receptor comes from a middle-aged man in a cohort exposed to, infected with or recovered from COVID-19 (not recorded which). Sample: PBMCs or T cells enriched from blood (not recorded which). CDR3 nucleotides: TGTGCCAGCAGTGAATACGGGGGTTCTGGAGAGACCCAGTACTTC. This translates into CASSEYGGSGETQYF.